This TCR beta chain was captured by sequencing in a study of cytomegalovirus exposure and HLA in healthy donors. Study information: Within the Caucasian-associated ancestry cluster were around 81% of the approximately 400 genotyped donors. Overall study findings and caveats: No immune exposure information besides CMV serostatus was available. Excluded: some indistinguishable V segments such as TRBV6-2 and TRBV6-3. The study recorded 164 TCR beta chains that were cytomegalovirus-associated.

Notes on this clone: Its antigen is not known.

60 Vbeta and 13 Jbeta primers were used in PCR. The repertoire was sequenced with immunoSEQ multiplex PCR; TCRdb's copy has only in-frame clones and lacks some. The sample gives some 62,000 clones, roughly 86% of which show up once; less than 1.5% is in the top ten. V was clipped by 3 bases and J by 5 bases; unmatched bases: 12. CDR1 SGHRS and CDR2 YFSETQ come from the germline V gene. CDR3 length equals 16 residues. Sample: PBMCs. The receptor comes from a man aged 18 to 30 in good health and CMV-seronegative. V and J are TRBV5-1 and TRBJ2-5; 8 bases agree with TRBD2. This chain's CDR3 is CASSSPRGGREETQYF. The CDR3 coding sequence is TGCGCCAGCAGCTCCCCCCGGGGGGGCCGAGAGGAGACCCAGTACTTC.